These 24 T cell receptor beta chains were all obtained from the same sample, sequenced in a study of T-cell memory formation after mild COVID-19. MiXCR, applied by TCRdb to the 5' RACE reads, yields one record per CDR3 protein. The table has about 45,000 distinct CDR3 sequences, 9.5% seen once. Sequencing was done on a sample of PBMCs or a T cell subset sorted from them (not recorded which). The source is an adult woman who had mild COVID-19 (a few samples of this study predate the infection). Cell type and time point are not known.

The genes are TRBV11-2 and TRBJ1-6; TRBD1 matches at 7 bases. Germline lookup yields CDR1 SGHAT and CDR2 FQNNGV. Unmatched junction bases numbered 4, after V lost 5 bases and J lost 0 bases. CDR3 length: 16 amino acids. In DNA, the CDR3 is TGTGCCAGCAGCACTCACAGGGGCTCCTATAATTCACCCCTCCACTTT. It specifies CASSTHRGSYNSPLHF.

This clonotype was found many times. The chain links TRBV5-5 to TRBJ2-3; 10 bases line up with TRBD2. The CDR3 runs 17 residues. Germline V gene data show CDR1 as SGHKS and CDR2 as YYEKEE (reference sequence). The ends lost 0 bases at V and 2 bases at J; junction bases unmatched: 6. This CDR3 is CASSLEASGSVTDTQYF. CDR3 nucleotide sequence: TGTGCCAGCAGCTTGGAGGCTAGCGGGAGCGTCACAGATACGCAGTATTTT.

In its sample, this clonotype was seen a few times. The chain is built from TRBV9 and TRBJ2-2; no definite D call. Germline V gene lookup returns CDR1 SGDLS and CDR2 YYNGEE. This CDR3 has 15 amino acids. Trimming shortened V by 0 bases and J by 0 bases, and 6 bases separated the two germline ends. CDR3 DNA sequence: TGTGCCAGCAGCGTAGGGATCGCGAACACCGGGGAGCTGTTTTTT. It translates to CASSVGIANTGELFF. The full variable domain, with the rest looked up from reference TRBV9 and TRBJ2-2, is DSGVTQTPKHLITATGQRVTLRCSPRSGDLSVYWYQQSLDQGLQFLIQYYNGEERAKGNILERFSAQQFPDLHSELNLSSLELGDSALYFCASSVGIANTGELFFGEGSRLTVL.

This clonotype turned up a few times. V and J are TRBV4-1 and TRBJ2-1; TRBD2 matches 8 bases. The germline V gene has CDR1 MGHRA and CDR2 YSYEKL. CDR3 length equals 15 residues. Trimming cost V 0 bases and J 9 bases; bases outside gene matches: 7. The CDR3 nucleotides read TGCGCCAGCAGCCAAGATTCCGGGGGGGCCGGTGAGCAGTTCTTC. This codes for CASSQDSGGAGEQFF.

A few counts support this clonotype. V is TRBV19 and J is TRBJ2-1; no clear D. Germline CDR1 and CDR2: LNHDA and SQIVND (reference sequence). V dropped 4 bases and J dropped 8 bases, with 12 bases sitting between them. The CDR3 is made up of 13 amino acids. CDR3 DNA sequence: TGTGCCAGTAGTAGCCGGTCGGTCCATGAGCAGTTCTTC. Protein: CASSSRSVHEQFF.

CDR3 in amino acids: CASSTDSGNTIYF. The CDR3 DNA reads TGCGCCAGCAGCACGGACAGTGGAAACACCATATATTTT. J is TRBJ1-3 and V is TRBV5-1, with a tentative D call TRBD1 (6 bases). Germline CDR1 is SGHRS and CDR2 is YFSETQ. The CDR3 extends over 13 amino acids. Deletions cut 4 bases from V and 3 bases from J, with 8 bases between.

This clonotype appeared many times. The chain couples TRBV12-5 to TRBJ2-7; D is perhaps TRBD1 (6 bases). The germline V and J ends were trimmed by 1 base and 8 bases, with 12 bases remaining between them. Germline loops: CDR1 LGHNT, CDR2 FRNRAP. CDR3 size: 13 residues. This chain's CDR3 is CASGLDNRDKQYF. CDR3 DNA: TGTGCTAGTGGTTTGGATAACAGGGACAAGCAGTACTTC.

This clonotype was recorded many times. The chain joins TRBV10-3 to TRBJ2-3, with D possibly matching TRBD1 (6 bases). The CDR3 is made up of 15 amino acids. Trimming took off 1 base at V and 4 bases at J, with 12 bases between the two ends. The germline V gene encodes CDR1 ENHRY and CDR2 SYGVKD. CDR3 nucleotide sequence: TGTGCCATCAGTGAGTTGGGCAGGGGAGCAGATACGCAGTATTTT. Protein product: CAISELGRGADTQYF.

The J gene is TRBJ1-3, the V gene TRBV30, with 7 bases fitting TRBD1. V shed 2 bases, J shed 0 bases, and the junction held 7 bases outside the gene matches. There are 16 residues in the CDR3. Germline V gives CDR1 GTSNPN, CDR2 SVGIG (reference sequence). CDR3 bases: TGTGCCTGGAGTCCCTCAGGGGGTTCCTCTGGAAACACCATATATTTT. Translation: CAWSPSGGSSGNTIYF.

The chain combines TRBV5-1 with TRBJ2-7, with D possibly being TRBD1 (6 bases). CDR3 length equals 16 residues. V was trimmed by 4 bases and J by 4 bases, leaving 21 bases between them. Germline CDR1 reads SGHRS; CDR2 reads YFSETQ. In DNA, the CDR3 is TGCGCCAGCAGCCAGGTGCATTGGACAGAGGTTTACGAGCAGTACTTC. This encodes CASSQVHWTEVYEQYF.

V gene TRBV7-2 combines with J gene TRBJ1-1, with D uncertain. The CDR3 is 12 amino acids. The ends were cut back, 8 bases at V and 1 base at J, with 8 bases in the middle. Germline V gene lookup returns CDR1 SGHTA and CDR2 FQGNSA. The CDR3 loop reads CASGWQNTEAFF. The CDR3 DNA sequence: TGTGCCAGCGGGTGGCAGAACACTGAAGCTTTCTTT.

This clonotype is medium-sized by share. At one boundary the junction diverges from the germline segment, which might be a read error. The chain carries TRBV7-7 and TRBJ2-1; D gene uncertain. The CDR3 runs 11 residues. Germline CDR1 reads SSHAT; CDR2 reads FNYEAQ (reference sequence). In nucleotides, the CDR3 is TGTGCTAGCAGCACCCCCCATGAGCAGTTCTTC. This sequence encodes CASSTPHEQFF. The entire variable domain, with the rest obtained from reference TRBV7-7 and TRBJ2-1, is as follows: GAGVSQSPRYKVTKRGQDVTLRCDPISSHATLYWYQQALGQGPEFLTYFNYEAQPDKSGLPSDRFSAERPEGSISTLTIQRTEQRDSAMYRCASSTPHEQFFGPGTRLTVL.

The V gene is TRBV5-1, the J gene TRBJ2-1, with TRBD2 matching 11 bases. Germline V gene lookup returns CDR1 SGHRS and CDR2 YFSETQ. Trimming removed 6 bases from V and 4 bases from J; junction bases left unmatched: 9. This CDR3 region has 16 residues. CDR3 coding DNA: TGCGCCAGCAACTCGGCCCTAGCGGGGGGTTACAATGAGCAGTTCTTC. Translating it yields CASNSALAGGYNEQFF. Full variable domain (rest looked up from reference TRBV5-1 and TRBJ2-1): KAGVTQTPRYLIKTRGQQVTLSCSPISGHRSVSWYQQTPGQGLQFLFEYFSETQRNKGNFPGRFSGRQFSNSRSEMNVSTLELGDSALYLCASNSALAGGYNEQFFGPGTRLTVL.

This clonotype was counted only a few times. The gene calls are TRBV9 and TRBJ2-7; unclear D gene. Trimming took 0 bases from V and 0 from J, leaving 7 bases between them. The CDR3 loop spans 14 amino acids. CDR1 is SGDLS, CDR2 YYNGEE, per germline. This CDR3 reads CASSVGRNSYEQYF. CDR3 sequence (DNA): TGTGCCAGCAGCGTAGGGCGGAACTCCTACGAGCAGTACTTC.

DNA for the CDR3: TGCAGTGCTAATTTCGCAGATATACAGCATTTT. Its translation is CSANFADIQHF. The V call is TRBV20-1, the J call TRBJ1-5; D gene ambiguous. The CDR3 extends over 11 amino acids. Trimming took off 4 bases at V and 13 bases at J, with 14 bases between the two ends. Germline CDR1 DFQATT, CDR2 SNEGSKA (reference sequence).

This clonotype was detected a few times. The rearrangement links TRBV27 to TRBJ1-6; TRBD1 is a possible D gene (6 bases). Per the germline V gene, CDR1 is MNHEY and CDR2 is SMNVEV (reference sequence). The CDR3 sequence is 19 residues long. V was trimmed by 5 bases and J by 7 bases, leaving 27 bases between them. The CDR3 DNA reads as TGTGCCAGCAGTCACAAACAGGGAGGCCATACCGGTTGGAATTCACCCCTCCACTTT. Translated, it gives CASSHKQGGHTGWNSPLHF.

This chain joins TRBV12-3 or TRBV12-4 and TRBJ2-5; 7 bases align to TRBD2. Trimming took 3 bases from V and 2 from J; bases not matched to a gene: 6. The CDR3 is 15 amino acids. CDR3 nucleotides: TGTGCCAGCAGTTTTTTGGCGGGGGAGCAAGAGACCCAGTACTTC. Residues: CASSFLAGEQETQYF.

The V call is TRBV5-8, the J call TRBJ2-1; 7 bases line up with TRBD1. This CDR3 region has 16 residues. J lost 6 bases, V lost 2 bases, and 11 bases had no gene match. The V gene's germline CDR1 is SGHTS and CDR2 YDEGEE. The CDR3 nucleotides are TGTGCCAGCAGCTTAAAGGGGGCATGGTCGGCCAATGAGCAGTTCTTC. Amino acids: CASSLKGAWSANEQFF.

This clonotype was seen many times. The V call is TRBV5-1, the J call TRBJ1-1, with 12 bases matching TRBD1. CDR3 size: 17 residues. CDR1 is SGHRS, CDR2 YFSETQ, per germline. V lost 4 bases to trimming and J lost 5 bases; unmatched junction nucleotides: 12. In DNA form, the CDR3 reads TGCGCCAGCAGCCTAGGGGACAGGGGGCGGCCTATGACTGAAGCTTTCTTT. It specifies CASSLGDRGRPMTEAFF.

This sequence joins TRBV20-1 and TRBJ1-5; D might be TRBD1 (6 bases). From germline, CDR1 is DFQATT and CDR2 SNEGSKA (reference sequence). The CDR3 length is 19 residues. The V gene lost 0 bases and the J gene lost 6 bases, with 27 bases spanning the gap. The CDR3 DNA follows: TGCAGTGCTAGAGATAACACCGTCGGGGTGCAGGGGATGGGTCAGCCCCAGCATTTT. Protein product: CSARDNTVGVQGMGQPQHF.

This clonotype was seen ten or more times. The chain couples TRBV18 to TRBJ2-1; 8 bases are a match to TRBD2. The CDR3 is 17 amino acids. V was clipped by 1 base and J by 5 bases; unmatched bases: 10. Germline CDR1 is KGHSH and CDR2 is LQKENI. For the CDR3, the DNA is TGTGCCAGCTCACCACGGAGCGGGAGCGGTGAGGACAATGAGCAGTTCTTC. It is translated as CASSPRSGSGEDNEQFF.

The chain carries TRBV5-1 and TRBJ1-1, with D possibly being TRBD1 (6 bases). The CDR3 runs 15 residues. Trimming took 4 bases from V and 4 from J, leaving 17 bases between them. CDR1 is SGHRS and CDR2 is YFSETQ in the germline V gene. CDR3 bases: TGCGCCAGCAGCGCCCGACCAAGGGGGTCCACTGAAGCTTTCTTT. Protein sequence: CASSARPRGSTEAFF.

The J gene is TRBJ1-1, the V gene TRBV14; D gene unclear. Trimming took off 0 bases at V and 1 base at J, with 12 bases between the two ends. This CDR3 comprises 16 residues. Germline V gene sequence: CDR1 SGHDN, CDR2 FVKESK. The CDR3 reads CASSQETLFKNTEAFF. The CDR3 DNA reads TGTGCCAGCAGCCAAGAGACGCTATTCAAGAACACTGAAGCTTTCTTT.

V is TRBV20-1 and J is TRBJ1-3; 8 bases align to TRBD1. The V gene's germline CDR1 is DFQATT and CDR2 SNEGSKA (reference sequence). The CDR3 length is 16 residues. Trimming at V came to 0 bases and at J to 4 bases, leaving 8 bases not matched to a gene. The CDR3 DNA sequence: TGCAGTGCTAGAGATCTGAGACAGGGGTTCGGAAACACCATATATTTT. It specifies CSARDLRQGFGNTIYF.